This TCR beta chain was identified during a study of shared clonotypes between healthy human individuals. Naive CD8 cells, CD45RO-negative and positively selected for CCR7, excluded terminally differentiated effector memory CD45RA+ cells. Data came from immunoSEQ multiplex PCR; TCRdb stores just in-frame clones and leaves some out. Of roughly 2,000,000 clones in the sample, approximately 92% are singletons; the top ten hold 1.5% to 2%. The length of the CDR3 is 13 residues. V was clipped by 8 bases and J by 4 bases, with 15 bases between them. Germline CDR1 reads MNHEY; CDR2 reads SMNVEV (reference sequence).

Sample: naive CD8+ T cells from PBMCs. The receptor comes from a man between 18 and 29 years old in good health. Some clones in this sample may be carry-over from other donors' samples. This chain uses TRBV27 with TRBJ2-7; D is undetermined. The CDR3 DNA reads as TGTGCCAGCGCCCTCTTGGGTCCGTACGAGCAGTACTTC. It yields the protein CASALLGPYEQYF.